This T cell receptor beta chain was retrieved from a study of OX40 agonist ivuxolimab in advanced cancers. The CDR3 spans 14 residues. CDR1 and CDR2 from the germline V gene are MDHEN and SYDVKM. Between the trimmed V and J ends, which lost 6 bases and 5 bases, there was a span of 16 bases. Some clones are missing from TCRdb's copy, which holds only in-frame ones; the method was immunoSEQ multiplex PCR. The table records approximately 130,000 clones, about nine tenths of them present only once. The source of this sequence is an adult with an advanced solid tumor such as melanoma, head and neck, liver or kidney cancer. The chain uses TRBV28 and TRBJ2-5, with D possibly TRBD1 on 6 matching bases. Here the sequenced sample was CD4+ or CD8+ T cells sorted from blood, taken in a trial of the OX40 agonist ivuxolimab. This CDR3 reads CASRARGPWETQYF. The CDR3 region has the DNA TGTGCCAGCAGAGCCAGGGGCCCTTGGGAGACCCAGTACTTC.